One sample yielded the 21 T cell receptor beta chains listed below, sequenced in a study of blood T cell repertoires in COVID-19 (dated by TCRdb to 2020 to 2022). Receptor amplification or capture employed the immunoSEQ multiplex PCR assay. Imported from immuneACCESS, the table was reduced by TCRdb to in-frame sequences with V and J called. These copies leave out some clones; in studies compared against another copy, an unresolved V gene accounts for under half, and the cause of the remainder is not known. Present in this sample are about 210,000 clones, about 91% of which were seen just once. The ten largest clonotypes hold roughly 1.2% of the sample. Sequences were obtained from peripheral blood. The receptors come from a young man with acute or convalescent COVID-19.

V is TRBV30 and J is TRBJ1-5; 7 nucleotides match TRBD1. The V gene's germline CDR1 is GTSNPN and CDR2 SVGIG (reference sequence). The CDR3 spans 13 residues. Trimming took 2 bases from V and 4 from J; bases not matched to a gene: 2. CDR3 in DNA: TGTGCCTGGAGTCACAGGGGAAATCAGCCCCAGCATTTT. Amino acid sequence: CAWSHRGNQPQHF.

The chain recombines TRBV3-1 (or the pseudogene TRBV3-2) with TRBJ2-3, with 8 nucleotides matching TRBD1. Germline assignment: CDR1 LGHDT and CDR2 YNNKEL (reference sequence). CDR3 length equals 15 residues. V trimming: 0 bases; J trimming: 1 base; junction bases outside the gene matches: 0. CDR3: CASSQEQGGTDTQYF. CDR3 bases: TGTGCCAGCAGCCAAGAACAGGGGGGCACAGATACGCAGTATTTT.

The chain is built from TRBV5-1 and TRBJ2-3, with D possibly TRBD1 on 6 matching bases. Germline V lookup: CDR1 SGHRS, CDR2 YFSETQ. V lost 3 bases, J lost 2 bases, and 25 bases lay in between. CDR3 length: 19 residues. The CDR3 nucleotides are TGCGCCAGCAGCTCGGGACACCGCATATCCCAAACATTCACAGATACGCAGTATTTT. This translates into CASSSGHRISQTFTDTQYF.

The CDR3 bases are TGCAGTGGCGGAGGGATTTCCTACAATGAGCAGTTCTTC. Translation gives CSGGGISYNEQFF. This rearrangement joins TRBV29-1 to TRBJ2-1; possibly TRBD2 for D (6 bases). CDR1 is SQVTM, CDR2 ANQGSEA, per germline. This CDR3 has 13 residues.

The chain recombines TRBV18 with TRBJ1-6; weak D call: TRBD1 (6 bases). The CDR3 runs to 14 residues. Germline V gene data show CDR1 as KGHSH and CDR2 as LQKENI. Trimming left V 4 bases short and J 4 bases short, with 8 bases between. CDR3 residues: CASSRDKYNSPLHF. As DNA, the CDR3 is TGTGCCAGCTCACGGGACAAGTATAATTCACCCCTCCACTTT.

In this sample, this clone turned up a few times. V gene TRBV27 combines with J gene TRBJ2-5; TRBD2 aligns across 10 bases. Losses at the gene ends were 3 bases for V and 4 bases for J; bases not matched to a gene: 11. Germline V CDR1 and CDR2: MNHEY, SMNVEV (reference sequence). The CDR3 sequence is 17 residues long. The CDR3 loop is CASSFIPSGGSRETQYF. CDR3 nucleotide sequence: TGTGCCAGCAGTTTTATTCCTAGCGGGGGCTCTAGAGAGACCCAGTACTTC.

The rearrangement uses TRBV6-6 and TRBJ2-1, with a possible D match to TRBD1 (5 bases). V lost 6 bases and J 13 bases, leaving 16 bases between the germline ends. The CDR3 runs 12 residues. Germline CDR1 is MNHNY and CDR2 is SVGAGI (reference sequence). In DNA form, the CDR3 reads TGTGCCAGCAGGCCCAGGGATCTACACCAGTTCTTC. Protein product: CASRPRDLHQFF.

This chain links TRBV7-8 with TRBJ1-5, with D possibly being TRBD1 (6 bases). Germline V gene data show CDR1 as SGHVS and CDR2 as FQNEAQ. V was shortened by 0 bases and J by 4 bases, with 13 bases between the two germline ends. This CDR3 is built from 16 residues. In DNA, the CDR3 is TGTGCCAGCAGCTTAGCCCCGGGTCAGGGGAATCAGCCCCAGCATTTT. Its protein product is CASSLAPGQGNQPQHF.

The chain recombines TRBV24-1 with TRBJ2-7, with TRBD1 identical over 9 bases. The CDR3 runs to 15 residues. Germline lookup yields CDR1 KGHDR and CDR2 SFDVKD. Trimming took 4 bases from V and 7 from J; bases not matched to a gene: 10. The CDR3 loop reads CATSEGPGQGNEQYF. CDR3 nucleotide sequence: TGTGCCACCAGTGAGGGGCCTGGACAGGGGAATGAGCAGTACTTC.

This chain joins TRBV30 and TRBJ2-3; D gene ambiguous. V was cut by 2 bases and J by 4 bases, with 4 bases left in between. The CDR3 is made up of 11 amino acids. Germline loops: CDR1 GTSNPN, CDR2 SVGIG (reference sequence). The CDR3 region is CAWSRADTQYF. The CDR3 DNA follows: TGTGCCTGGAGTCGGGCAGATACGCAGTATTTT.

The rearrangement uses TRBV7-2 and TRBJ1-1; D is unresolved. Trimming pared 5 bases from V and 6 bases from J, leaving 13 bases between. The CDR3 is made up of 13 amino acids. CDR1 and CDR2 from the germline V gene are SGHTA and FQGNSA. The CDR3 is CASSPIESSEAFF. Here the CDR3 DNA reads TGTGCCAGCAGCCCTATCGAGTCCTCTGAAGCTTTCTTT. The complete variable domain, with remaining parts taken from reference TRBV7-2 and TRBJ1-1, reads GAGVSQSPSNKVTEKGKDVELRCDPISGHTALYWYRQSLGQGLEFLIYFQGNSAPDKSGLPSDRFSAERTGGSVSTLTIQRTQQEDSAVYLCASSPIESSEAFFGQGTRLTVV.

The CDR3 bases are TGCGCCAGCAGCTTGGCCTTAGGGGAGGAAAACACCATATATTTT. This gives the protein CASSLALGEENTIYF. This rearrangement joins TRBV5-1 to TRBJ1-3; tentative D call: TRBD1 (5 bases). The ends were cut back, 0 bases at V and 6 bases at J, with 13 bases in the middle. The CDR3 contains 15 residues. Germline values: CDR1 SGHRS, CDR2 YFSETQ. Looking up the rest from reference TRBV5-1 and TRBJ1-3 gives the full variable domain: KAGVTQTPRYLIKTRGQQVTLSCSPISGHRSVSWYQQTPGQGLQFLFEYFSETQRNKGNFPGRFSGRQFSNSRSEMNVSTLELGDSALYLCASSLALGEENTIYFGEGSWLTVV.

The gene calls are TRBV5-1 and TRBJ2-3; D uncertain. The CDR3 is 14 amino acids. Germline V gene sequence: CDR1 SGHRS, CDR2 YFSETQ. The V end was cut by 4 bases, the J end by 5 bases, with 14 bases between. Here the CDR3 reads CASSLMAGLDTQYF. In DNA form, the CDR3 reads TGCGCCAGCAGCCTTATGGCAGGTTTAGATACGCAGTATTTT.

This clone was observed a single time. The chain carries TRBV7-9 and TRBJ1-3; a possible D gene is TRBD1 (6 bases). From germline, CDR1 is SEHNR and CDR2 FQNEAQ (reference sequence). The CDR3 covers 13 residues. The V end was cut by 6 bases, the J end by 2 bases, with 8 bases between. CDR3 DNA sequence: TGTGCCAGCAGGGGACACGCTGGAAACACCATATATTTT. This encodes CASRGHAGNTIYF.

This clone was seen only once. The V and J genes are TRBV10-3 and TRBJ2-1; 8 positions agree with TRBD2. There are 15 residues in the CDR3. V lost 6 bases, J lost 4 bases, and 8 bases stayed unmatched. Germline V gene sequence: CDR1 ENHRY, CDR2 SYGVKD. The CDR3: CAIRDTSGPYNEQFF. DNA of the CDR3: TGTGCCATCAGGGACACTAGCGGACCTTACAATGAGCAGTTCTTC.

The V and J genes are TRBV28 and TRBJ2-3; 10 bases are a match to TRBD2. Germline assignment: CDR1 MDHEN and CDR2 SYDVKM. This CDR3 has 16 amino acids. The V gene end was trimmed by 6 bases and the J gene end by 6 bases; junction bases not matched to a gene: 12. Here the CDR3 DNA reads TGTGCCAGCAGACCAAGGACTAGCGGTTTTCGGGATACGCAGTATTTT. Protein sequence: CASRPRTSGFRDTQYF. The full variable domain, rest sourced from reference TRBV28 and TRBJ2-3, is DVKVTQSSRYLVKRTGEKVFLECVQDMDHENMFWYRQDPGLGLRLIYFSYDVKMKEKGDIPEGYSVSREKKERFSLILESASTNQTSMYLCASRPRTSGFRDTQYFGPGTRLTVL.

The chain recombines TRBV11-2 with TRBJ2-5, with a weak D call TRBD2 (6 bases). CDR1 is SGHAT and CDR2 is FQNNGV in the germline V gene. The V end lost 5 bases, the J end lost 4 bases, and 14 bases lay between the germline ends. This CDR3 contains 14 residues. The CDR3 DNA sequence: TGTGCCAGCAGCGATATATCTAGCGTAGAGACCCAGTACTTC. Encoded protein: CASSDISSVETQYF.

The rearrangement links TRBV30 to TRBJ1-5, with D possibly matching TRBD1 (5 bases). From germline, CDR1 is GTSNPN and CDR2 SVGIG (reference sequence). Trimming removed 0 bases at V and 4 bases at J, with 22 bases between. CDR3 size: 18 residues. The CDR3 reads CAWSVQASAPSQNQPQHF. The DNA for the CDR3 is TGTGCCTGGAGTGTACAGGCAAGCGCCCCGAGCCAGAATCAGCCCCAGCATTTT.

The chain couples TRBV18 to TRBJ2-7; no clear D. The CDR3 consists of 14 residues. V was shortened by 4 bases and J by 6 bases, with 16 bases between the two germline ends. CDR1 and CDR2 from the germline V gene are KGHSH and LQKENI. Here the CDR3 reads CASSLEPVFGEQYF. The CDR3 DNA is TGTGCCAGCTCACTCGAGCCGGTTTTCGGCGAGCAGTACTTC. Full variable domain (outside the CDR3, taken from reference TRBV18 and TRBJ2-7): NAGVMQNPRHLVRRRGQEARLRCSPMKGHSHVYWYRQLPEEGLKFMVYLQKENIIDESGMPKERFSAEFPKEGPSILRIQQVVRGDSAAYFCASSLEPVFGEQYFGPGTRLTVT.

The chain links TRBV19 to TRBJ2-7, with 8 positions matching TRBD1. The CDR3 runs 14 residues. V dropped 5 bases and J dropped 2; count of bases not matched to a gene: 5. Germline V gene lookup returns CDR1 LNHDA and CDR2 SQIVND (reference sequence). The CDR3 DNA reads TGTGCCAGTAGTTTCGGACAGGGACCCTACGAGCAGTACTTC. This encodes CASSFGQGPYEQYF. Full variable domain (outside the CDR3, taken from reference TRBV19 and TRBJ2-7): DGGITQSPKYLFRKEGQNVTLSCEQNLNHDAMYWYRQDPGQGLRLIYYSQIVNDFQKGDIAEGYSVSREKKESFPLTVTSAQKNPTAFYLCASSFGQGPYEQYFGPGTRLTVT.

This clone was observed a handful of times. The V gene is TRBV18, the J gene TRBJ2-7; tentative D call: TRBD2 (6 bases). Per germline, CDR1 KGHSH and CDR2 LQKENI. With 5 bases removed from V and 0 bases from J, the gap between germline ends came to 14 bases. The CDR3 extends over 15 amino acids. CDR3 nucleotides: TGTGCCAGCTCAGGACCGGGACTTGACTCCTACGAGCAGTACTTC. As protein: CASSGPGLDSYEQYF.